Below, one T cell receptor beta chain is given with its context. What it binds is not known. These data belong to a study of blood T cells in healthy people across ages. Study-wide results and caveats: PBMC samples, being unsorted, prevented any conclusive comparison of naive and antigen-experienced cells.

CDR1 is LNHNV, CDR2 YYDKDF, per germline (reference sequence). Trimming stripped 6 bases from V and 5 bases from J, with 19 bases between. The CDR3 runs to 15 residues. A second about 6 to 11 cycle PCR used barcoded and J-beta primers. TCRdb recomputed calls from the 5' RACE reads with MiXCR, one row per CDR3 protein. Here the sample spans more than 450,000 distinct CDR3 sequences, around 27% being singletons. These data also featured in a second study, about T cells of mothers and their children.

The source is a boy aged 2 to 9 in good health. V is TRBV15 and J is TRBJ2-5, with D maybe TRBD2 (5 bases). The sample taken for sequencing was blood. The CDR3 region is CATSWTAREWETQYF. CDR3 in DNA: TGTGCCACCAGTTGGACCGCGAGGGAGTGGGAGACCCAGTACTTC.